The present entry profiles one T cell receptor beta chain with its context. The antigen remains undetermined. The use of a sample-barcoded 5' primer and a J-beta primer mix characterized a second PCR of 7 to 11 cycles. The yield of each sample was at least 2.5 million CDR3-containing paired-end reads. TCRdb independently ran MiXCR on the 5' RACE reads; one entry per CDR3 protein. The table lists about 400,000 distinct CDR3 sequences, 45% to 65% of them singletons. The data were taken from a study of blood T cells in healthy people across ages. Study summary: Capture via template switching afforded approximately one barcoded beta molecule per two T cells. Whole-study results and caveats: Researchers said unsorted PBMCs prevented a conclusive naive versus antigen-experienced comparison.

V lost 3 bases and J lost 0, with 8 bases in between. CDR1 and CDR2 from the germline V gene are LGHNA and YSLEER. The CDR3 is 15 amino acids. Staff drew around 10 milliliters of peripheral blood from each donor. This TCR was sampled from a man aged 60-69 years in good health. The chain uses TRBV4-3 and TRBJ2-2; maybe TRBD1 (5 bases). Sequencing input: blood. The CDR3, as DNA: TGCGCCAGCAGCCAGGCAGGGACGAACACCGGGGAGCTGTTTTTT. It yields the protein CASSQAGTNTGELFF.